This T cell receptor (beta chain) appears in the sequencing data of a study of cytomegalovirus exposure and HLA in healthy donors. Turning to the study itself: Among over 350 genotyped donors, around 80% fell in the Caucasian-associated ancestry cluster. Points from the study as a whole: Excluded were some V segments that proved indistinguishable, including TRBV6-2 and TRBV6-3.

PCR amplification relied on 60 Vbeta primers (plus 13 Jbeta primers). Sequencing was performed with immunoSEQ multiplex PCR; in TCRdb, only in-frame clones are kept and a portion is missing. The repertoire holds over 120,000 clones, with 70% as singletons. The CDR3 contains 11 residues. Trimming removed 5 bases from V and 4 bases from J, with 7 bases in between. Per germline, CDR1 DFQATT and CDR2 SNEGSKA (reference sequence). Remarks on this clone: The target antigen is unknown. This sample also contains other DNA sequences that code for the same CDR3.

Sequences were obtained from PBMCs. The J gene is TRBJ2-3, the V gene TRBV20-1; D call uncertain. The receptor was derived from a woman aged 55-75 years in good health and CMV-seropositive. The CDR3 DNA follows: TGCAGTGCTGGCCTTTCAGATACGCAGTATTTT. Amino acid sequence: CSAGLSDTQYF.